Presented here are 29 T cell receptor beta chains from one specimen sequenced in a study of blood T cell repertoires in COVID-19. Here immunoSEQ multiplex PCR was the method, and the copy in TCRdb shows in-frame clones only, minus some. The sample has about 270,000 clones; 86% are singletons. The material sequenced was PBMCs or T cells enriched from blood (not recorded which). The receptors originated from a man aged 18 to 29 who had recovered from COVID-19.

The rearrangement links TRBV5-1 to TRBJ2-7, with D unresolved. Deletions cut 0 bases from V and 5 bases from J, with 3 bases between. The CDR3 is 11 amino acids. From germline, CDR1 is SGHRS and CDR2 YFSETQ. CDR3 bases: TGCGCCAGCAGCTTGGATAACGAGCAGTACTTC. It yields the protein CASSLDNEQYF.

This sequence joins TRBV7-9 and TRBJ2-7; 14 bases are shared with TRBD2. V lost 4 bases and J lost 2; bases outside the gene matches: 13. Germline V gene sequence: CDR1 SEHNR, CDR2 FQNEAQ (reference sequence). This CDR3 contains 19 residues. For the CDR3, the DNA is TGTGCCAGCAGCTCGTTACGGACTAGCGGGGGGAGTTCCGCCTACGAGCAGTACTTC. Amino acids: CASSSLRTSGGSSAYEQYF.

V and J are TRBV7-2 and TRBJ2-1; weak D call: TRBD2 (5 bases). The CDR3 runs to 16 residues. V was cut by 0 bases and J by 6 bases, with 15 bases left in between. Germline V lookup: CDR1 SGHTA, CDR2 FQGNSA. CDR3 DNA sequence: TGTGCCAGCAGCTTAGCTAGCGATCTGGTTGGCAATGAGCAGTTCTTC. This sequence encodes CASSLASDLVGNEQFF.

The chain joins TRBV5-6 to TRBJ1-5, with a weak D call TRBD1 (5 bases). The CDR3 runs 15 residues. V lost 1 base to trimming and J lost 2 bases, with 10 bases between them. Germline assignment: CDR1 SGHDT and CDR2 YYEEEE. The CDR3 region is CASSLQGEGNQPQHF. Here the CDR3 DNA reads TGTGCCAGCAGCTTGCAGGGTGAGGGCAATCAGCCCCAGCATTTT.

This sequence joins TRBV7-9 and TRBJ1-5; no reliable D call. Germline loops: CDR1 SEHNR, CDR2 FQNEAQ (reference sequence). This CDR3 comprises 15 residues. Between the trimmed V and J ends, which lost 3 bases and 5 bases, there was a span of 14 bases. The CDR3 reads CASSFPNPGYQPQHF. DNA of the CDR3: TGTGCCAGCAGCTTCCCAAACCCGGGGTATCAGCCCCAGCATTTT.

The V and J genes are TRBV30 and TRBJ2-5, with 7 bases fitting TRBD1. The CDR3 is made up of 15 amino acids. V lost 5 bases, J lost 4 bases, and 13 bases stayed unmatched. CDR1 is GTSNPN and CDR2 is SVGIG in the germline V gene (reference sequence). CDR3 in amino acids: CAWSWTTGQRETQYF. In DNA, the CDR3 is TGTGCCTGGTCCTGGACCACGGGACAGCGAGAGACCCAGTACTTC.

This chain connects TRBV7-6 to TRBJ2-5, with 7 positions matching TRBD1. The J segment lost 5 bases and the V segment lost 5 bases, leaving 8 bases of the junction unmatched. CDR3 length: 14 residues. Germline V gene lookup returns CDR1 SGHVS and CDR2 FNYEAQ. The CDR3 DNA reads as TGTGCCAGCAGCAAAGGGACAGAAGGGGAGACCCAGTACTTC. Its protein product is CASSKGTEGETQYF.

There are a few counts of this clone. V usage is TRBV25-1 and J usage is TRBJ1-2; 10 bases match TRBD1. In germline, CDR1 is MGHDK, CDR2 SYGVNS. V lost 4 bases, J lost 7 bases, and 9 bases stayed unmatched. CDR3 size: 15 residues. CDR3 sequence reads: CASSGTGTGAFGYTF. The CDR3 DNA reads TGTGCCAGCAGTGGTACCGGGACAGGGGCATTTGGCTACACCTTC.

This chain joins TRBV4-1 and TRBJ2-7; 8 positions agree with TRBD1. This CDR3 is built from 18 residues. Germline V gives CDR1 MGHRA, CDR2 YSYEKL. Trimming took 6 bases from V and 4 from J; bases not matched to a gene: 20. The CDR3 spells CASSARFEAAGGRYEQYF. CDR3 DNA sequence: TGCGCCAGCAGTGCAAGATTCGAGGCGGCAGGGGGCAGGTACGAGCAGTACTTC.

This sequence joins TRBV10-3 and TRBJ1-5, with D possibly matching TRBD1 (6 bases). Germline V gene sequence: CDR1 ENHRY, CDR2 SYGVKD. The CDR3 length is 13 residues. V was shortened by 10 bases and J by 1 base, with 11 bases between the two germline ends. The CDR3 here is CATGQPSNQPQHF. The DNA for the CDR3 is TGTGCCACGGGACAACCGAGCAATCAGCCCCAGCATTTT.

The chain recombines TRBV19 with TRBJ2-3, with a weak D call TRBD1 (6 bases). Germline V gene data show CDR1 as LNHDA and CDR2 as SQIVND (reference sequence). CDR3 length: 13 residues. V shed 6 bases and J shed 3 bases, with 10 bases lying between them. The CDR3 reads CASRGAATDTQYF. In nucleotides, the CDR3 is TGTGCCAGTAGGGGGGCTGCTACAGATACGCAGTATTTT.

The chain joins TRBV9 to TRBJ2-1, with D tentatively TRBD1 (5 bases). The V end lost 0 bases, the J end lost 5 bases, and 15 bases lay between the germline ends. This CDR3 contains 16 residues. From germline, CDR1 is SGDLS and CDR2 YYNGEE. The CDR3 DNA follows: TGTGCCAGCAGCGTAGGTACAGGCCTTACCCACAATGAGCAGTTCTTC. Amino acids: CASSVGTGLTHNEQFF.

DNA of the CDR3: TGTGCCAGCACCTTAATCGGAGGTGGTCAGCCCCAGCATTTT. This encodes CASTLIGGGQPQHF. The J gene is TRBJ1-5, the V gene TRBV28; D not certain. This CDR3 spans 14 amino acids. Trimming took off 7 bases at V and 6 bases at J, with 16 bases between the two ends. The germline gives CDR1 MDHEN, CDR2 SYDVKM.

The V gene is TRBV4-1, the J gene TRBJ2-7; TRBD2 matches at 12 bases. Germline CDR1 and CDR2: MGHRA and YSYEKL. The CDR3 runs to 17 residues. Trimming at V came to 4 bases and at J to 1 base, leaving 8 bases not matched to a gene. CDR3 sequence reads: CASSLWTSGTLSYEQYF. The CDR3 bases are TGCGCCAGCAGCCTTTGGACTAGCGGGACCCTTTCCTACGAGCAGTACTTC.

V is TRBV19 and J is TRBJ1-1, with 9 nucleotides matching TRBD1. The V segment lost 4 bases and the J segment 6 bases; nucleotides outside the gene matches: 9. Germline V gene sequence: CDR1 LNHDA, CDR2 SQIVND (reference sequence). The length of the CDR3 is 15 residues. The CDR3: CASSREGTGNAEAFF. CDR3 sequence (DNA): TGTGCCAGTAGTAGAGAGGGGACAGGGAATGCTGAAGCTTTCTTT.

The chain links TRBV2 to TRBJ2-1; D gene uncertain. This CDR3 has 13 residues. Trimming pared 3 bases from V and 6 bases from J, leaving 9 bases between. The germline CDR1 and CDR2 sequences are SNHLY and FYNNEI. CDR3: CASSEPRANEQFF. DNA of the CDR3: TGTGCCAGCAGTGAGCCTCGAGCCAATGAGCAGTTCTTC.

The chain recombines TRBV20-1 with TRBJ2-7; D might be TRBD2 (5 bases). CDR1 DFQATT and CDR2 SNEGSKA come from the germline V gene (reference sequence). The CDR3 extends over 13 amino acids. Trimming removed 3 bases at V and 2 bases at J, with 11 bases between. DNA for the CDR3: TGCAGTGCTAGTCCGGGGAGTGCCTACGAGCAGTACTTC. Translating it yields CSASPGSAYEQYF.

The chain links TRBV27 to TRBJ2-1; tentative D call: TRBD2 (5 bases). Germline lookup yields CDR1 MNHEY and CDR2 SMNVEV (reference sequence). The CDR3 spans 17 residues. Trimming took off 5 bases at V and 4 bases at J, with 21 bases between the two ends. The chain's CDR3 is CASSTKTRSPGYNEQFF. The CDR3 DNA follows: TGTGCCAGCAGTACTAAAACTAGGAGCCCGGGTTACAATGAGCAGTTCTTC.

This clone was counted only a few times. CDR3 sequence (DNA): TGTGCCAGCAGTACACAGGGGACCCATCAGCCCCAGCATTTT. Its translation is CASSTQGTHQPQHF. The chain combines TRBV6-6 with TRBJ1-5; TRBD1 matches at 7 bases. Germline V gives CDR1 MNHNY, CDR2 SVGAGI (reference sequence). The trim removed 5 bases at V and 5 bases at J, leaving 6 bases unmatched. This CDR3 region has 14 residues.

The rearrangement links TRBV11-2 to TRBJ2-1; 7 bases are shared with TRBD2. CDR3 size: 14 residues. The junction had 15 bases not matched to a gene; V was cut back by 10 bases and J by 9 bases. Germline CDR1 reads SGHAT; CDR2 reads FQNNGV. This CDR3 is CATQGSGGGIEQFF. In DNA form, the CDR3 reads TGTGCCACCCAAGGCTCGGGGGGTGGGATTGAGCAGTTCTTC.

The genes are TRBV11-3 and TRBJ2-3; possible D gene TRBD2, 7 bases. With 5 bases removed from V and 5 bases from J, the gap between germline ends came to 26 bases. Germline values: CDR1 SGHNT, CDR2 YENEEA. This CDR3 is built from 18 residues. The CDR3 sequence is CASSPVRRGQTRLDTQYF. CDR3 in DNA: TGTGCCAGCAGCCCAGTCCGGCGGGGGCAGACGAGATTAGATACGCAGTATTTT.

V is TRBV11-2 and J is TRBJ1-1, with D tentatively TRBD1 (6 bases). The V and J ends lost 1 base and 0 bases respectively, with 12 bases between them. The CDR3 length is 16 residues. CDR1 and CDR2 from the germline V gene are SGHAT and FQNNGV. The CDR3 nucleotides read TGTGCCAGCAGCTTAGGAGGGGGACACGTGAACACTGAAGCTTTCTTT. This translates into CASSLGGGHVNTEAFF.

The chain joins TRBV5-1 to TRBJ1-1, with D perhaps TRBD1 (6 bases). CDR1 and CDR2 from the germline V gene are SGHRS and YFSETQ. The CDR3 has 14 amino acids. V was pared by 7 bases and J by 8 bases, with 21 bases between. CDR3 sequence: CASFPGGVQREAFF. As DNA, the CDR3 is TGCGCCAGCTTCCCGGGGGGCGTTCAGAGGGAAGCTTTCTTT.

This rearrangement joins TRBV27 to TRBJ2-2; D unclear. Germline V lookup: CDR1 MNHEY, CDR2 SMNVEV (reference sequence). Trimming pared 7 bases from V and 4 bases from J, leaving 13 bases between. CDR3 size: 14 residues. CDR3 nucleotide sequence: TGTGCCAGCAAAGAGGCCTTAGCCACCGGGGAGCTGTTTTTT. Encoded protein: CASKEALATGELFF.

The J gene is TRBJ1-1, the V gene TRBV4-2, with 11 bases that match TRBD1. V trimming: 1 base; J trimming: 6 bases; junction bases outside the gene matches: 10. Germline lookup yields CDR1 LGHNA and CDR2 YNFKEQ. The length of the CDR3 is 17 residues. The CDR3 spells CASSQALGQGAVAEAFF. The CDR3 nucleotides are TGTGCCAGCAGCCAAGCCCTCGGACAGGGGGCGGTCGCTGAAGCTTTCTTT.

V usage is TRBV6-1 and J usage is TRBJ2-5; 10 positions match TRBD2. There are 16 residues in the CDR3. V lost 1 base and J lost 2; bases outside the gene matches: 4. Germline values: CDR1 MNHNS, CDR2 SASEGT. The CDR3 is CASSEVPAGGQETQYF. In nucleotides, the CDR3 is TGTGCCAGCAGTGAAGTTCCAGCGGGGGGGCAAGAGACCCAGTACTTC.

This clone was counted a single time. The chain carries TRBV3-1 (or the pseudogene TRBV3-2) and TRBJ1-5, with unresolved D. Germline V CDR1 and CDR2: LGHDT, YNNKEL (reference sequence). The germline V and J ends were trimmed by 4 bases and 5 bases, with 9 bases remaining between them. This CDR3 contains 13 residues. This chain's CDR3 is CASSRDIYQPQHF. For the CDR3, the DNA is TGTGCCAGCAGCCGAGACATTTATCAGCCCCAGCATTTT.

The chain is built from TRBV6-5 and TRBJ1-2; D call uncertain. The CDR3 consists of 13 residues. The V gene's germline CDR1 is MNHEY and CDR2 SVGAGI. V was clipped by 0 bases and J by 7 bases, with 9 bases between them. The CDR3 DNA is TGTGCCAGCAGTTACTCGAATCGGGGTGGCTACACCTTC. It encodes CASSYSNRGGYTF.

The rearrangement uses TRBV12-5 and TRBJ2-1; 7 bases align to TRBD2. CDR1 and CDR2 from the germline V gene are LGHNT and FRNRAP. J gave up 4 bases and V 3 bases, and 21 bases lay outside the gene matches. The CDR3 spans 20 residues. The CDR3 here is CASGLWGSAMAGAPYNEQFF. Here the CDR3 DNA reads TGTGCTAGTGGTTTATGGGGTTCCGCCATGGCGGGAGCCCCTTACAATGAGCAGTTCTTC.